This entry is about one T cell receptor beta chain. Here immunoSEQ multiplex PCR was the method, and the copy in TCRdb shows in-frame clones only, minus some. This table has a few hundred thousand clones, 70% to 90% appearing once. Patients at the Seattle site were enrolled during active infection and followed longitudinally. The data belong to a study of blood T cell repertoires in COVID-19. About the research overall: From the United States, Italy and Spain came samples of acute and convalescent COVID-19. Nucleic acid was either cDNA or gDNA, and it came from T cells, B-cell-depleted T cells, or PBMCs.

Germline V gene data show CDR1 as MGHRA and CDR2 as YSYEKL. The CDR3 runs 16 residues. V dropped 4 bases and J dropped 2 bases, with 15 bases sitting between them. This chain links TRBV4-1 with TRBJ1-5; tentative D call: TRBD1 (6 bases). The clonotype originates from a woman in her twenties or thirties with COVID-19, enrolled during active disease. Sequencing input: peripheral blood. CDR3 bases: TGCGCCAGCAGCCTAGAACAGGCAGGGGGCAATCAGCCCCAGCATTTT. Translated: CASSLEQAGGNQPQHF.